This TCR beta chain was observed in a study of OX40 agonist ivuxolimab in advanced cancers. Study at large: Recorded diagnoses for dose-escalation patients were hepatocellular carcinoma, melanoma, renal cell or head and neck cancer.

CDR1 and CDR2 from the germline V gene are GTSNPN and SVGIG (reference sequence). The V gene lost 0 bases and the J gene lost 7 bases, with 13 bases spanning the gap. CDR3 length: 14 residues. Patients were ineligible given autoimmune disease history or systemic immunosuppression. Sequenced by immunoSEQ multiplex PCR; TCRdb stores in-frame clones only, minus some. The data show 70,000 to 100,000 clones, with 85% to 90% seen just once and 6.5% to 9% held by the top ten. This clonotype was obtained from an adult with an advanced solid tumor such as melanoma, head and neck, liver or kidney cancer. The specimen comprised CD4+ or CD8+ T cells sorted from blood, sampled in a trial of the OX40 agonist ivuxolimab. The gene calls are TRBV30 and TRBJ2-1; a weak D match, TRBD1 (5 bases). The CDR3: CAWSVRLGDNEQFF. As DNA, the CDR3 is TGTGCCTGGAGTGTACGCTTAGGGGATAATGAGCAGTTCTTC.